A selection of T cell receptor beta chains follows, all from one sample in a study of memory CD4+ T cells and cytomegalovirus serostatus. Only in-frame clones appear in the TCRdb table, and some are missing; sequencing was by immunoSEQ multiplex PCR. The data hold 52,000 or so clones, with 82% observed a single time. The specimen was memory CD4+ T cells from blood. These receptors all stem from an adult in good health and CMV-seronegative. CDR3s include the opening cysteine and the closing phenylalanine or tryptophan. A D gene is named only where the DNA matches it firmly. Clone size appears in some rows only: once, few, many, or a class for an expanded clone.

CDR3: CASSDKITYNEQFF
DNA: TGTGCCAGCTCAGACAAGATAACCTACAATGAGCAGTTCTTC
V: TRBV18
length: 14
size: -
J: TRBJ2-1
D: -

CDR3: CSVELVEGTQYF
DNA: TGCAGCGTTGAACTAGTTGAGGGTACGCAGTATTTT
V: TRBV29-1
length: 12
size: -
J: TRBJ2-3
D: -

CDR3: CASSQDFTGGEGNTEAFF
DNA: TGCGCCAGCAGCCAAGATTTCACAGGGGGCGAAGGGAACACTGAAGCTTTCTTT
V: TRBV4-3
length: 18
size: once
J: TRBJ1-1
D: TRBD1

CDR3: CASRLDRGGNTEAFF
DNA: TGTGCCAGCAGACTCGACAGGGGGGGGAACACTGAAGCTTTCTTT
V: TRBV2
length: 15
size: -
J: TRBJ1-1
D: TRBD1

CDR3: CASSRPTDTQYF
DNA: TGTGCCAGCTCACGCCCCACAGATACGCAGTATTTT
V: TRBV18
length: 12
size: -
J: TRBJ2-3
D: -

CDR3: CASSVRGGTGPGRGYGYTF
DNA: TGTGCCAGTAGTGTCCGTGGCGGGACAGGTCCCGGTCGGGGGTATGGCTACACCTTC
V: TRBV19
length: 19
size: -
J: TRBJ1-2
D: TRBD1

CDR3: CAWRAGRNKNTEAFF
DNA: TGTGCCTGGAGGGCAGGGAGGAATAAGAACACTGAAGCTTTCTTT
V: TRBV30
length: 15
size: -
J: TRBJ1-1
D: -

CDR3: CAWSIRGSRSTF
DNA: TGTGCCTGGAGTATCAGGGGGAGTAGGAGTACCTTC
V: TRBV30
length: 12
size: -
J: TRBJ1-2
D: TRBD1

CDR3: CASKGPGNTEAFF
DNA: TGTGCCAGCAAGGGGCCGGGGAACACTGAAGCTTTCTTT
V: TRBV2
length: 13
size: -
J: TRBJ1-1
D: -

CDR3: CASRRTGTGSNYGYTF
DNA: TGCGCCAGCAGGCGAACCGGGACAGGGTCCAACTATGGCTACACCTTC
V: TRBV4-1
length: 16
size: -
J: TRBJ1-2
D: TRBD1

CDR3: CASSYMWGSNEQFF
DNA: TGTGCCAGCAGTTATATGTGGGGCAGCAATGAGCAGTTCTTC
V: TRBV27
length: 14
size: -
J: TRBJ2-1
D: -

CDR3: CASRPSDRGLTEAFF
DNA: TGTGCCAGCAGACCCAGCGACAGGGGGCTCACTGAAGCTTTCTTT
V: TRBV27
length: 15
size: -
J: TRBJ1-1
D: TRBD1

CDR3: CASSLAQMNTEAFF
DNA: TGTGCCAGCAGCTTGGCACAGATGAACACTGAAGCTTTCTTT
V: TRBV5-6
length: 14
size: once
J: TRBJ1-1
D: -

CDR3: CASGNRVRDEQYF
DNA: TGTGCCAGCGGGAACAGGGTGAGGGACGAGCAGTACTTC
V: TRBV28
length: 13
size: -
J: TRBJ2-7
D: -

CDR3: CASSLALRGTGADTQYF
DNA: TGTGCCAGTAGTCTCGCTTTAAGGGGGACAGGCGCAGATACGCAGTATTTT
V: TRBV19
length: 17
size: few
J: TRBJ2-3
D: TRBD1

CDR3: CASSEGVAYTEAFF
DNA: TGTGCCAGCAGCGAGGGGGTTGCGTACACTGAAGCTTTCTTT
V: TRBV9
length: 14
size: -
J: TRBJ1-1
D: -

CDR3: CASSQEDRYSNTGELFF
DNA: TGCGCCAGCAGCCAAGAGGACAGATACTCGAACACCGGGGAGCTGTTTTTT
V: TRBV4-3
length: 17
size: -
J: TRBJ2-2
D: -

CDR3: CASSDSKRTGWDTGELFF
DNA: TGTGCCAGCAGTGACTCGAAGAGGACAGGGTGGGATACCGGGGAGCTGTTTTTT
V: TRBV6-4
length: 18
size: -
J: TRBJ2-2
D: TRBD1

CDR3: CASSQENMKGPAFF
DNA: TGTGCCAGCAGCCAGGAAAACATGAAAGGACCAGCTTTCTTT
V: TRBV5-4
length: 14
size: -
J: TRBJ1-1
D: -

CDR3: CASSTGLLYNEQFF
DNA: TGTGCCAGCTCAACTGGACTACTGTACAATGAGCAGTTCTTC
V: TRBV18
length: 14
size: -
J: TRBJ2-1
D: -

CDR3: CASSVQPLYGYTF
DNA: TGTGCCAGCAGCGTACAGCCCCTCTATGGCTACACCTTC
V: TRBV9
length: 13
size: -
J: TRBJ1-2
D: -

CDR3: CASSQEARTAGYTF
DNA: TGCGCCAGCAGCCAAGAAGCACGGACAGCGGGCTACACCTTC
V: TRBV4-3
length: 14
size: -
J: TRBJ1-2
D: -

CDR3: CASSIGGARYEQYF
DNA: TGTGCCAGCAGTATCGGGGGGGCGCGGTACGAGCAGTACTTC
V: TRBV28
length: 14
size: -
J: TRBJ2-7
D: TRBD2

CDR3: CASSLIDNQPQHF
DNA: TGTGCCAGCAGCTTAATCGATAATCAGCCCCAGCATTTT
V: TRBV7-2
length: 13
size: -
J: TRBJ1-5
D: -

CDR3: CASSRTSGGDSYEQYF
DNA: TGCGCCAGCAGCCGGACTAGCGGGGGTGACTCCTACGAGCAGTACTTC
V: TRBV5-1
length: 16
size: -
J: TRBJ2-7
D: TRBD2

CDR3: CASSLLGQGGYTF
DNA: TGTGCCAGCAGCCTGCTCGGACAAGGAGGCTACACCTTC
V: TRBV7-9
length: 13
size: -
J: TRBJ1-2
D: -

CDR3: CASTKGQGFYGYTF
DNA: TGTGCCAGCACTAAGGGACAGGGATTCTATGGCTACACCTTC
V: TRBV6-1
length: 14
size: -
J: TRBJ1-2
D: TRBD1

CDR3: CASSAAGIDQPQHF
DNA: TGTGCCAGCAGTGCCGCCGGGATTGATCAGCCCCAGCATTTT
V: TRBV27
length: 14
size: few
J: TRBJ1-5
D: -

CDR3: CASSTPHTDTQYF
DNA: TGCGCCAGCAGTACGCCTCACACAGATACGCAGTATTTT
V: TRBV5-1
length: 13
size: -
J: TRBJ2-3
D: -

CDR3: CATSRDKGLAGNEQFF
DNA: TGTGCCACCAGCAGAGATAAGGGACTAGCGGGCAATGAGCAGTTCTTC
V: TRBV15
length: 16
size: once
J: TRBJ2-1
D: TRBD2

CDR3: CASNRRSGNTEAFF
DNA: TGTGCCAGTAACAGGAGGTCGGGGAACACTGAAGCTTTCTTT
V: TRBV19
length: 14
size: -
J: TRBJ1-1
D: -

CDR3: CASSRRVEKLFF
DNA: TGTGCCAGCAGTCGCAGGGTTGAAAAACTGTTTTTT
V: TRBV6-1
length: 12
size: -
J: TRBJ1-4
D: -